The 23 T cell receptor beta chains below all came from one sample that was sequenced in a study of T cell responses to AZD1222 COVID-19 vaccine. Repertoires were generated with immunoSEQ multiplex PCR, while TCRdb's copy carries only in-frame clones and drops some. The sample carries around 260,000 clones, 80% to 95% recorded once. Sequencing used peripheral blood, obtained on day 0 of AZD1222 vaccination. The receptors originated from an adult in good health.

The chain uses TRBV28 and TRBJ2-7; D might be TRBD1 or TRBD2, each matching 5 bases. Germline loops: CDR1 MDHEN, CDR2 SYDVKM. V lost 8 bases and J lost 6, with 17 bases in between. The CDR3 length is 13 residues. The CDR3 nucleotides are TGTGCCAGCGAAAGATCCGGGGCAGGCGAGCAGTACTTC. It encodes CASERSGAGEQYF. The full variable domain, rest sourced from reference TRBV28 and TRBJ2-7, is DVKVTQSSRYLVKRTGEKVFLECVQDMDHENMFWYRQDPGLGLRLIYFSYDVKMKEKGDIPEGYSVSREKKERFSLILESASTNQTSMYLCASERSGAGEQYFGPGTRLTVT.

For the CDR3, the DNA is TGTGCCAGCAGTTACAGGGTCGTAGGGTTGATGGATACGCAGTATTTT. Translation gives CASSYRVVGLMDTQYF. The V call is TRBV6-2 or TRBV6-3, the J call TRBJ2-3; D is undetermined. The germline gives CDR1 MNHEY, CDR2 SVGEGT. The V end was cut by 2 bases, the J end by 6 bases, with 18 bases between. CDR3 length equals 16 residues.

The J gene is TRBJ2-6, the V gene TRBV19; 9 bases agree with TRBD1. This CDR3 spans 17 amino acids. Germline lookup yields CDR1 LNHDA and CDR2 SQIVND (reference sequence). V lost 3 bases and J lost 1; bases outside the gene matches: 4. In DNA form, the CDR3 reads TGTGCCAGTAGTATCAACAGGGGGCCATCTGGGGCCAACGTCCTGACTTTC. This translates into CASSINRGPSGANVLTF.

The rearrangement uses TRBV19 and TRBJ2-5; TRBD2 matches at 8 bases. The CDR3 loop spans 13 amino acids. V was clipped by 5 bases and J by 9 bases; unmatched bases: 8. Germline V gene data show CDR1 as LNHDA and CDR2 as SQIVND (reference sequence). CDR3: CASSSGGGWAQYF. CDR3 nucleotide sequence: TGTGCCAGTAGTTCTGGCGGGGGGTGGGCCCAGTACTTC.

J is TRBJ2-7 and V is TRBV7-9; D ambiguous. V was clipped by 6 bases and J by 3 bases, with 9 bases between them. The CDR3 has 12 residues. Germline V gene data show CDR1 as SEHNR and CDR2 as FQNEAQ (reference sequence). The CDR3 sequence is CASRSPHYEQYF. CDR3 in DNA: TGTGCCAGCAGGAGTCCCCACTACGAGCAGTACTTC.

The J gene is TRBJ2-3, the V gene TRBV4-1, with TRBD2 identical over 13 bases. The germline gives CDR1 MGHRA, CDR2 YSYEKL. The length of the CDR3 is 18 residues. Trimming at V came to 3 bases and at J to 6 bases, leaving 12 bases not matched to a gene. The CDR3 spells CASSHGLAGVSSWDTQYF. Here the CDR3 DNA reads TGCGCCAGCAGCCATGGACTAGCGGGGGTTTCATCTTGGGATACGCAGTATTTT.

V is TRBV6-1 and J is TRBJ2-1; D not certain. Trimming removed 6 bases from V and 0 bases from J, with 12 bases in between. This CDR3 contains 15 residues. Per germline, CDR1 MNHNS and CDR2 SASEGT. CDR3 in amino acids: CASSLADLSYNEQFF. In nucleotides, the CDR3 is TGTGCCAGCAGCCTGGCGGACCTCTCCTACAATGAGCAGTTCTTC.

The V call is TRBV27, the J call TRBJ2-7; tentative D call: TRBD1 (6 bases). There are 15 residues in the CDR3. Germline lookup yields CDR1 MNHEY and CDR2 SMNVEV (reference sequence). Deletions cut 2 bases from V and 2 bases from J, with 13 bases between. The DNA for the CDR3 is TGTGCCAGCAGTTTAAAGGGGGACGGAGCCTACGAGCAGTACTTC. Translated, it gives CASSLKGDGAYEQYF.

CDR3 nucleotides: TGTGCCACCAGTGATAGGACTAGTAGAAGGGAGCAGTTCTTC. Residues: CATSDRTSRREQFF. J is TRBJ2-1 and V is TRBV24-1; TRBD2 matches at 7 bases. Germline CDR1 and CDR2: KGHDR and SFDVKD. J lost 10 bases, V lost 3 bases, and 8 bases had no gene match. This CDR3 region has 14 residues.

As DNA, the CDR3 is TGCGCCAGCAGCTTGGCCCTAGGGGGCGGGGAGACCCAGTACTTC. Residues: CASSLALGGGETQYF. The V gene is TRBV5-1, the J gene TRBJ2-5; 7 positions agree with TRBD1. The V and J ends lost 0 bases and 5 bases, in that order; junction bases with no gene match: 7. CDR1 is SGHRS, CDR2 YFSETQ, per germline. The CDR3 is made up of 15 amino acids.

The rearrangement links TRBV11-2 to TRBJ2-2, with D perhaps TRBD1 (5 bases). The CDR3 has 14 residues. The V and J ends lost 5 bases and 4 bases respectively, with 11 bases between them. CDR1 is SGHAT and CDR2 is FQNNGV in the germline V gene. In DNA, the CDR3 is TGTGCCAGCAGCCCGCGACAGACCACCGGGGAGCTGTTTTTT. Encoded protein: CASSPRQTTGELFF.

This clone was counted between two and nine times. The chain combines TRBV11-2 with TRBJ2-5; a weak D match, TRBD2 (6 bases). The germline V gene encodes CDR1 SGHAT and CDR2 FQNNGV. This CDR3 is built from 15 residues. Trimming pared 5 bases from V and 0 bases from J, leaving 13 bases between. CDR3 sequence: CASSALLANQETQYF. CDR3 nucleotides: TGTGCCAGCAGCGCCCTACTAGCAAACCAAGAGACCCAGTACTTC.

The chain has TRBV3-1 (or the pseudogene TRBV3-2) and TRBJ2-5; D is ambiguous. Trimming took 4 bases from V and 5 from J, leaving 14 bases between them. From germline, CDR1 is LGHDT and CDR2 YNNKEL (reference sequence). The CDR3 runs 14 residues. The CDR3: CASSLSPVAETQYF. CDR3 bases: TGTGCCAGCAGCCTATCCCCTGTTGCTGAGACCCAGTACTTC.

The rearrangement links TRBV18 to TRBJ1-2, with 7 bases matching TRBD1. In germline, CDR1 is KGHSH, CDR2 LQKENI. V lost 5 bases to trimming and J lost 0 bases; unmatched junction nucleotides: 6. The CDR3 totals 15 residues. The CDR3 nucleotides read TGTGCCAGCTCAATCCAGGGGGTCTCTAACTATGGCTACACCTTC. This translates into CASSIQGVSNYGYTF.

Written as DNA, the CDR3 is TGTGCCAGCACGGGCAGGGATCAGCCCCAGCATTTT. Residues: CASTGRDQPQHF. The rearrangement joins TRBV28 to TRBJ1-5; D perhaps matches TRBD1 (5 bases). Germline CDR1 reads MDHEN; CDR2 reads SYDVKM. This CDR3 contains 12 residues. V lost 7 bases and J lost 5, with 9 bases in between.

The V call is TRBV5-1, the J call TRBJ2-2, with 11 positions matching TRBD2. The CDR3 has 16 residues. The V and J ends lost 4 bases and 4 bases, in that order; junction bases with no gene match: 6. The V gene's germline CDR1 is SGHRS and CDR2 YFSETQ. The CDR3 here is CASSTTSGTGTGELFF. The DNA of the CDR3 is TGCGCCAGCAGCACGACTAGCGGGACCGGCACCGGGGAGCTGTTTTTT.

The CDR3 sequence: CASVAGSGNTIYF. CDR3 DNA: TGTGCCAGCGTCGCCGGCTCTGGAAACACCATATATTTT. This chain joins TRBV28 and TRBJ1-3; no clear D gene. This CDR3 has 13 amino acids. Looked up from germline, CDR1 is MDHEN and CDR2 is SYDVKM. Trimming cost V 8 bases and J 0 bases, with 8 bases left between them.

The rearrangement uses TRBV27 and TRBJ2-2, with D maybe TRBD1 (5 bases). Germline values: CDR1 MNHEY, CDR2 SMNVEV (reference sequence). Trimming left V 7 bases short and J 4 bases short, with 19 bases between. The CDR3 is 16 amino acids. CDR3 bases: TGTGCCAGCACCCCCCGAGCAGGGTGGTTCACCGGGGAGCTGTTTTTT. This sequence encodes CASTPRAGWFTGELFF.

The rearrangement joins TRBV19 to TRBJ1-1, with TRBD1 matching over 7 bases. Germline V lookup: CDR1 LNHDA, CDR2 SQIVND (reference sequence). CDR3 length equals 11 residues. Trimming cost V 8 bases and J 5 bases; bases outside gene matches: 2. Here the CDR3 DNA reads TGTGCCAGTCACAGGGGAACTGAAGCTTTCTTT. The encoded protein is CASHRGTEAFF.

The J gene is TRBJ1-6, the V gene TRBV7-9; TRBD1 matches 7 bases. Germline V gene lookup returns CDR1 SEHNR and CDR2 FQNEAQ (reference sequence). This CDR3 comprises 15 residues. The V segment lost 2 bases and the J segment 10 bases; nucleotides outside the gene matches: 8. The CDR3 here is CASSLWVTGPSPLHF. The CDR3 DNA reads TGTGCCAGCAGCTTATGGGTGACAGGGCCCTCACCCCTCCACTTT.

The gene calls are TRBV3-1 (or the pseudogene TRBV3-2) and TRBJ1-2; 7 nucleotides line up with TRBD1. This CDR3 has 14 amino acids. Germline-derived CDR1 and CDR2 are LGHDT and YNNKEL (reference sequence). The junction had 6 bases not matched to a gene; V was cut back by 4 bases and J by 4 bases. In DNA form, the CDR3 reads TGTGCCAGCAGCCCTTCACAGGGGCCCTATGGCTACACCTTC. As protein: CASSPSQGPYGYTF.

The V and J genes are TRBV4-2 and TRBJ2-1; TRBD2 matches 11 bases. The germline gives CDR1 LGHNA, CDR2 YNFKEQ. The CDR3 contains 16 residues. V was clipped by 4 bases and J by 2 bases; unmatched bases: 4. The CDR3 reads CASSPTGLAAYNEQFF. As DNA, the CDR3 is TGTGCCAGCAGCCCGACGGGACTAGCGGCCTACAATGAGCAGTTCTTC.

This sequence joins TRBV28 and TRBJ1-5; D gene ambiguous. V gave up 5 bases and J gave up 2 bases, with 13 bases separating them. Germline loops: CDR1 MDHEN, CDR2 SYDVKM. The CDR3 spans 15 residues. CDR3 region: CASSTLGWGNQPQHF. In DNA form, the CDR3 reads TGTGCCAGCAGTACCTTGGGTTGGGGCAATCAGCCCCAGCATTTT. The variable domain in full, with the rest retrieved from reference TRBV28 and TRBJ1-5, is DVKVTQSSRYLVKRTGEKVFLECVQDMDHENMFWYRQDPGLGLRLIYFSYDVKMKEKGDIPEGYSVSREKKERFSLILESASTNQTSMYLCASSTLGWGNQPQHFGDGTRLSIL.